This T cell receptor beta chain stems from a study of CD8+ T cells in alopecia areata. cDNA serving as the sequencing template came from extracted, reverse transcribed RNA. The data were produced by immunoSEQ multiplex PCR, yet TCRdb's version contains in-frame clones alone and is incomplete. The data contain fewer than 200,000 clones, 59% of them singletons. With regard to this clone: A junction end diverges from the germline sequence, so it may reflect a read error.

Germline V CDR1 and CDR2: SGHTA, FQGNSA. This CDR3 has 11 residues. In alopecia areata patients, both lesional scalp punch biopsies and peripheral blood were collected. The sequence came from a human donor with alopecia areata. The V and J genes are TRBV7-2 and TRBJ1-1; D ambiguous. Material: CD4+ T cells sorted from blood, obtained at week 0. Here the CDR3 DNA reads TGTGCCAGCAGCCCAAAGACTGAAGCCTTCTTT. This sequence encodes CASSPKTEAFF.